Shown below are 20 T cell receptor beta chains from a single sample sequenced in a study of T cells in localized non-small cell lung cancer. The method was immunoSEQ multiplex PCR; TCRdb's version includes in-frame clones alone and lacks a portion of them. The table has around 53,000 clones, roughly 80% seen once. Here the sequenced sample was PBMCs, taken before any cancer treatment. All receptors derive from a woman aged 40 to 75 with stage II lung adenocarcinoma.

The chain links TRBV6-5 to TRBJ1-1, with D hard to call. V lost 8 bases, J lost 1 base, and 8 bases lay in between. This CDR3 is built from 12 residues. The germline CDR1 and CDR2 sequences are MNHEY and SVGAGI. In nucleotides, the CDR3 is TGTGCCAGCGGCCCCCCGAACACTGAAGCTTTCTTT. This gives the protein CASGPPNTEAFF.

CDR3 coding DNA: TGTGCCAGCAGCCAAAGAGGGGTGTCCGGGGAGCTGTTTTTT. It yields the protein CASSQRGVSGELFF. V gene TRBV7-2 combines with J gene TRBJ2-2; D may be TRBD1 or TRBD2 (5 bases each). Germline V gene sequence: CDR1 SGHTA, CDR2 FQGNSA. The V end was cut by 5 bases, the J end by 6 bases, with 13 bases between. The CDR3 runs to 14 residues.

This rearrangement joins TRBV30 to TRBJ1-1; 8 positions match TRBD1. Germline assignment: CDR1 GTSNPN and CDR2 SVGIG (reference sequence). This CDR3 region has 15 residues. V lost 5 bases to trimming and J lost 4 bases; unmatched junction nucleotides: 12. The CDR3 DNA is TGTGCCTGGTCCGACGACAGGGGCGGGGGCACTGAAGCTTTCTTT. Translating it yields CAWSDDRGGGTEAFF.

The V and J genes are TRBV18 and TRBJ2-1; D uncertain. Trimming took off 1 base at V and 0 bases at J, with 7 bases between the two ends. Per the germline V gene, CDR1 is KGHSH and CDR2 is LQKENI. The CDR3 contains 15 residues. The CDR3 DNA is TGTGCCAGCTCACCACGAACACGCTCCTACAATGAGCAGTTCTTC. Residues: CASSPRTRSYNEQFF.

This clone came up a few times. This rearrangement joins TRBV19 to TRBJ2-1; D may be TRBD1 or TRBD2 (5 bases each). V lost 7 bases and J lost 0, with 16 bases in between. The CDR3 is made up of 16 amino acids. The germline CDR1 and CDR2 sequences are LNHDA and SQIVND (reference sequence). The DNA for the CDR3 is TGTGCCAGTACCACCGGGACGGTAAGCTCCTACAATGAGCAGTTCTTC. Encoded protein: CASTTGTVSSYNEQFF.

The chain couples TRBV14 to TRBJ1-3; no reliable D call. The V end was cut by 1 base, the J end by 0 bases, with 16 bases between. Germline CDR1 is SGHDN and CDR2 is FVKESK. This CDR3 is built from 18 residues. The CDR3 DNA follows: TGTGCCAGCAGCCAAGCGCCTCAGACCTCCATCTCTGGAAACACCATATATTTT. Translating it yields CASSQAPQTSISGNTIYF.

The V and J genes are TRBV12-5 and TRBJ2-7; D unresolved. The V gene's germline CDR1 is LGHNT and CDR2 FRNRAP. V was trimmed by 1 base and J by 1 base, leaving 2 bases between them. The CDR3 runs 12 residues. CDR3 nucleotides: TGTGCTAGTGGTTTGGGATCCTACGAGCAGTACTTC. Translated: CASGLGSYEQYF.

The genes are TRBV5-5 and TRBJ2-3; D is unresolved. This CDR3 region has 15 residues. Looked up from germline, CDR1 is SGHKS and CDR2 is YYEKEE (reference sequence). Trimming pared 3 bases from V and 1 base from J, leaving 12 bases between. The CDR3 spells CASSWTPDGTDTQYF. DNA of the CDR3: TGTGCCAGCAGCTGGACCCCGGATGGCACAGATACGCAGTATTTT.

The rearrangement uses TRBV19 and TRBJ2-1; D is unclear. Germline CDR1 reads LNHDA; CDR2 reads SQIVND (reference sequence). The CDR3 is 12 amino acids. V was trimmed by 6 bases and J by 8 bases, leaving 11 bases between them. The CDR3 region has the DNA TGTGCCAGTAGCTATCCCCTAGATGAGCAGTTCTTC. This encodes CASSYPLDEQFF.

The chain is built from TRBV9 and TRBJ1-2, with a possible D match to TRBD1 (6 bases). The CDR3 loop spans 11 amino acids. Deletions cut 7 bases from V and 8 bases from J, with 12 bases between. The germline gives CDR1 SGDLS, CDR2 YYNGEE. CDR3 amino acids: CASSQGQGYTF. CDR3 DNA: TGTGCCAGCTCTCAGGGGCAGGGCTACACCTTC.

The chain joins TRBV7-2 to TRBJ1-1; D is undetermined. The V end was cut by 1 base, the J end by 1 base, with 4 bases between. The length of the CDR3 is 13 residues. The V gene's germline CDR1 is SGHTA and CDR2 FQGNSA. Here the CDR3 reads CASSLETNTEAFF. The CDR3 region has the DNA TGTGCCAGCAGCTTAGAGACGAACACTGAAGCTTTCTTT.

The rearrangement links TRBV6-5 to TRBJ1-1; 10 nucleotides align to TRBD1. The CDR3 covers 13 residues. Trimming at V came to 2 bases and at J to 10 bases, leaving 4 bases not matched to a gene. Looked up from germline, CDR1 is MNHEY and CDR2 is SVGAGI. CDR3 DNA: TGTGCCAGCAGTTACGGGGGGGACAGGGGAGCTTTCTTT. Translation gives CASSYGGDRGAFF.

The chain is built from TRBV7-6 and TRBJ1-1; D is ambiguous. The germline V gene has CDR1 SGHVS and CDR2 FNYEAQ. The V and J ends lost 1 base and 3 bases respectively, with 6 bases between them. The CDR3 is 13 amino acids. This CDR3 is CASSLGGDTEAFF. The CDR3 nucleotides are TGTGCCAGCAGCTTAGGAGGTGACACTGAAGCTTTCTTT.

This CDR3 reads CASTQVGSDEQYF. DNA for the CDR3: TGTGCCAGCACCCAAGTAGGAAGCGACGAGCAGTACTTC. The chain employs TRBV9 and TRBJ2-7; D gene ambiguous. Germline CDR1 SGDLS, CDR2 YYNGEE. V dropped 6 bases and J dropped 5 bases, with 15 bases sitting between them. The CDR3 is 13 amino acids. Complete variable domain (other parts from reference TRBV9 and TRBJ2-7): DSGVTQTPKHLITATGQRVTLRCSPRSGDLSVYWYQQSLDQGLQFLIQYYNGEERAKGNILERFSAQQFPDLHSELNLSSLELGDSALYFCASTQVGSDEQYFGPGTRLTVT.

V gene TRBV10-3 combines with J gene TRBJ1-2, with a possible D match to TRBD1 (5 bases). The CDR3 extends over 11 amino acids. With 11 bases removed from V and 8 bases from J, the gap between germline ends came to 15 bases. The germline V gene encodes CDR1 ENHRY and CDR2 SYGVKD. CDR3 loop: CASGDGGGYTF. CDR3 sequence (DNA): TGTGCCTCGGGAGACGGGGGAGGCTACACCTTC.

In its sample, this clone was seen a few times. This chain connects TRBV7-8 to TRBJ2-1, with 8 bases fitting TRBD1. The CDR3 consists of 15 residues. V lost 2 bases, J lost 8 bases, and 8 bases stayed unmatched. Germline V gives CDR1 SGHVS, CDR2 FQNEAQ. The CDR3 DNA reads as TGTGCCAGCAGCTTATCCCGGACAGGGACGTATGAGCAGTTCTTC. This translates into CASSLSRTGTYEQFF. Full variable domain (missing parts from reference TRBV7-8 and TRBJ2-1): GAGVSQSPRYKVAKRGQDVALRCDPISGHVSLFWYQQALGQGPEFLTYFQNEAQLDKSGLPSDRFFAERPEGSVSTLKIQRTQQEDSAVYLCASSLSRTGTYEQFFGPGTRLTVL.

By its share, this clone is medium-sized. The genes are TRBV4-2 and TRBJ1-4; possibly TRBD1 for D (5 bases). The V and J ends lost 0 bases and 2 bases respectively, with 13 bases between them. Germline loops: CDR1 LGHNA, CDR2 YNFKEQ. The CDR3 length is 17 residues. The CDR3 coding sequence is TGTGCCAGCAGCCAAGAACTTGGGGCGGCCACTAATGAAAAACTGTTTTTT. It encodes CASSQELGAATNEKLFF.

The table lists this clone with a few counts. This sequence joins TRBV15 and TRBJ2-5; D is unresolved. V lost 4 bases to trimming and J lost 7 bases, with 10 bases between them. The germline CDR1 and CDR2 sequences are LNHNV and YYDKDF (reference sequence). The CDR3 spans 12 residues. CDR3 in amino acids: CATSISARTQYF. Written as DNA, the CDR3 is TGTGCCACCAGCATATCCGCGAGGACCCAGTACTTC.

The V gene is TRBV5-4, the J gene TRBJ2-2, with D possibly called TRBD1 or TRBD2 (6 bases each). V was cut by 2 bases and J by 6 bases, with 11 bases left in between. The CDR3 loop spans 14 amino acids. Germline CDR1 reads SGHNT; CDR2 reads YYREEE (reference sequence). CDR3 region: CASSFSGGAGELFF. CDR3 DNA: TGTGCCAGCAGCTTTTCCGGGGGCGCCGGGGAGCTGTTTTTT.

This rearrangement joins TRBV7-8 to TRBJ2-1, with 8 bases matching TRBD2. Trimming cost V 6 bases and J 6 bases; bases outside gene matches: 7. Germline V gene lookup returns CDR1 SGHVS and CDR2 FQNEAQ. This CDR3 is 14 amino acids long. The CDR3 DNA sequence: TGTGCCAGCAGTTTCGGGGGGGCCGGCAATGAGCAGTTCTTC. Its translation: CASSFGGAGNEQFF.